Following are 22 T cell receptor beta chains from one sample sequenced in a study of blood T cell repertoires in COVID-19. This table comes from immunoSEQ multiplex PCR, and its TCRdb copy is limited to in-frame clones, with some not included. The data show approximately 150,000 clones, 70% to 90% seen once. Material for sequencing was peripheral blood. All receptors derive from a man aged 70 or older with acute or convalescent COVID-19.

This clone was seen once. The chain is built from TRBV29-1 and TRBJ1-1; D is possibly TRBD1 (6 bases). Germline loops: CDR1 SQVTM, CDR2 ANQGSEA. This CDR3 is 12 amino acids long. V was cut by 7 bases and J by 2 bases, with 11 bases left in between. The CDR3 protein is CSAGHHNTEAFF. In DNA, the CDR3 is TGCAGCGCGGGACACCATAACACTGAAGCTTTCTTT. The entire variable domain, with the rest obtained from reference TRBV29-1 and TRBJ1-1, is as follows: SAVISQKPSRDICQRGTSLTIQCQVDSQVTMMFWYRQQPGQSLTLIATANQGSEATYESGFVIDKFPISRPNLTFSTLTVSNMSPEDSSIYLCSAGHHNTEAFFGQGTRLTVV.

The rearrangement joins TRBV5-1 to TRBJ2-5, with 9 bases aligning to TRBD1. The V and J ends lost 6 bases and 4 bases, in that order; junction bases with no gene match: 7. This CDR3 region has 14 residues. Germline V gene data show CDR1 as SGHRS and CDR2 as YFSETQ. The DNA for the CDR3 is TGCGCCAGCAAAGAAACAGGGGGCTCAGAGACCCAGTACTTC. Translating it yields CASKETGGSETQYF.

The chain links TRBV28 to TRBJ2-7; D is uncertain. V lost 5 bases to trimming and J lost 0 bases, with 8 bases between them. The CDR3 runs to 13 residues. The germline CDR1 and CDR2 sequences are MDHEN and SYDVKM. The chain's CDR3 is CASSPPGSYEQYF. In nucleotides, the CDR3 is TGTGCCAGCAGTCCCCCAGGCTCCTACGAGCAGTACTTC. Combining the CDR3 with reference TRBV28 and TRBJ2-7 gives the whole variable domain DVKVTQSSRYLVKRTGEKVFLECVQDMDHENMFWYRQDPGLGLRLIYFSYDVKMKEKGDIPEGYSVSREKKERFSLILESASTNQTSMYLCASSPPGSYEQYFGPGTRLTVT.

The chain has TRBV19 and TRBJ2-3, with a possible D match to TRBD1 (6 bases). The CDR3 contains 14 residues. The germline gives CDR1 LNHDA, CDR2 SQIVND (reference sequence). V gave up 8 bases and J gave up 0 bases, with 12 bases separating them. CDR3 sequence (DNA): TGTGCCAGTGGACCGGGACAAAGCACAGATACGCAGTATTTT. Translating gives CASGPGQSTDTQYF. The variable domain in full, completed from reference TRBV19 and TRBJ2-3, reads DGGITQSPKYLFRKEGQNVTLSCEQNLNHDAMYWYRQDPGQGLRLIYYSQIVNDFQKGDIAEGYSVSREKKESFPLTVTSAQKNPTAFYLCASGPGQSTDTQYFGPGTRLTVL.

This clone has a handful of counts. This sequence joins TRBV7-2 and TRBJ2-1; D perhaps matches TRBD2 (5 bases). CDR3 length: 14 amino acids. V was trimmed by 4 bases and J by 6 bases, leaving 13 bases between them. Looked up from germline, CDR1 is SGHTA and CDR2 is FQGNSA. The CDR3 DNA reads TGTGCCAGCAGCTCCTCGCCGGGGTTCAATGAGCAGTTCTTC. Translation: CASSSSPGFNEQFF.

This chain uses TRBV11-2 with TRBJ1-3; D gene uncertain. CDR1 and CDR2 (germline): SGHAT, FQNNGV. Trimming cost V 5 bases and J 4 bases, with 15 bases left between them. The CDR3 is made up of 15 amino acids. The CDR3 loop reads CASSATTLPGNTIYF. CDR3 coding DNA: TGTGCCAGCAGCGCCACCACATTGCCCGGAAACACCATATATTTT.

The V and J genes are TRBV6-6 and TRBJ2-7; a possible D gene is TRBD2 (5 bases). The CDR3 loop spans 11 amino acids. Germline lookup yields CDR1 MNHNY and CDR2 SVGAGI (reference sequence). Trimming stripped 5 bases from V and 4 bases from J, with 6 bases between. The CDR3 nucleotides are TGTGCCAGCAGTACGGGATACGAGCAGTACTTC. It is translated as CASSTGYEQYF.

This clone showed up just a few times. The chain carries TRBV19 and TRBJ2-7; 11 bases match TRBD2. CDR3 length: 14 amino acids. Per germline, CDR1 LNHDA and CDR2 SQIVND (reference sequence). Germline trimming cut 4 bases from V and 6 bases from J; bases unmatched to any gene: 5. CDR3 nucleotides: TGTGCCAGTAGTACTAGCGGGAGGAGAATCGAGCAGTACTTC. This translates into CASSTSGRRIEQYF.

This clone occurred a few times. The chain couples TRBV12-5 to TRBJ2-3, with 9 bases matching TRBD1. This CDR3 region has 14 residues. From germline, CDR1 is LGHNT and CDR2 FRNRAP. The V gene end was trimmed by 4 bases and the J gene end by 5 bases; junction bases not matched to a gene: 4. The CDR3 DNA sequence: TGTGCTAGTGGTTCCGGGACAGGGTTAGATACGCAGTATTTT. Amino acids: CASGSGTGLDTQYF.

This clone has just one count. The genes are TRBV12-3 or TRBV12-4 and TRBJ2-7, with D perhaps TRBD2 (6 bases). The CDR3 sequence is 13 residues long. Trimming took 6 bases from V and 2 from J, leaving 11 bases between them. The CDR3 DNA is TGTGCCAGCAGCGAAGCGGGTCCCTACGAGCAGTACTTC. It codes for CASSEAGPYEQYF.

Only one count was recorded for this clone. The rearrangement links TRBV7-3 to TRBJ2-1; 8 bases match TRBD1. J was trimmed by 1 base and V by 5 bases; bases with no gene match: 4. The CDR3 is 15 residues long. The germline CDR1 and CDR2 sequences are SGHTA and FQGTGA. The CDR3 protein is CASSVDRVSYNEQFF. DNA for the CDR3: TGTGCCAGCAGCGTGGACAGGGTGTCCTACAATGAGCAGTTCTTC.

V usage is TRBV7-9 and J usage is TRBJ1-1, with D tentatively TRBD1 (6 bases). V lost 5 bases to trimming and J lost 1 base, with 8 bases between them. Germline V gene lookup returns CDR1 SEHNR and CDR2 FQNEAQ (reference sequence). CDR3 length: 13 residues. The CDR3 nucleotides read TGTGCCAGCAGCCGGACAGCGAACACTGAAGCTTTCTTT. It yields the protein CASSRTANTEAFF. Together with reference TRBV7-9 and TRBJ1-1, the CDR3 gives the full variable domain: DTGVSQNPRHKITKRGQNVTFRCDPISEHNRLYWYRQTLGQGPEFLTYFQNEAQLEKSRLLSDRFSAERPKGSFSTLEIQRTEQGDSAMYLCASSRTANTEAFFGQGTRLTVV.

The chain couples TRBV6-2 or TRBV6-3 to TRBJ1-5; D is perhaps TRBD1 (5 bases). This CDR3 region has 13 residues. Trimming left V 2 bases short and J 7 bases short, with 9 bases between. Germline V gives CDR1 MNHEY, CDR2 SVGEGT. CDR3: CASSYMGLQPQHF. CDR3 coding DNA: TGTGCCAGCAGTTACATGGGGCTCCAGCCCCAGCATTTT.

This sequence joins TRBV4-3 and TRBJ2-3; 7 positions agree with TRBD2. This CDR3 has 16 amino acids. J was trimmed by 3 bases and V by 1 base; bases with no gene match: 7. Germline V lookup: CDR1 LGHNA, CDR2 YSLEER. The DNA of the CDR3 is TGCGCCAGCAGCCAAGTTTGGGGGGGTGGAACAGATACGCAGTATTTT. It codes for CASSQVWGGGTDTQYF.

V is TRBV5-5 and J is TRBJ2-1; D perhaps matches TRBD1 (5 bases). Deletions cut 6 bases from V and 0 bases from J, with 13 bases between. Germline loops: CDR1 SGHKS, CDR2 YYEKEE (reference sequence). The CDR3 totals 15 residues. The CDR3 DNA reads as TGTGCCAGCATCCCATTCGACAGCTCCTACAATGAGCAGTTCTTC. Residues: CASIPFDSSYNEQFF. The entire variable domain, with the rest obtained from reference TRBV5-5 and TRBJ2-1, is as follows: DAGVTQSPTHLIKTRGQQVTLRCSPISGHKSVSWYQQVLGQGPQFIFQYYEKEERGRGNFPDRFSARQFPNYSSELNVNALLLGDSALYLCASIPFDSSYNEQFFGPGTRLTVL.

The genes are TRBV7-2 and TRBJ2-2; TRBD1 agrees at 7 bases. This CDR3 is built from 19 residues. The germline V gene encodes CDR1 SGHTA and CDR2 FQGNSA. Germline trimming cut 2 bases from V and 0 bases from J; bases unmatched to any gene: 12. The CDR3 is CASSLPYPSGQSNTGELFF. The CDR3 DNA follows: TGTGCCAGCAGCTTACCATACCCCTCGGGACAGTCGAACACCGGGGAGCTGTTTTTT.

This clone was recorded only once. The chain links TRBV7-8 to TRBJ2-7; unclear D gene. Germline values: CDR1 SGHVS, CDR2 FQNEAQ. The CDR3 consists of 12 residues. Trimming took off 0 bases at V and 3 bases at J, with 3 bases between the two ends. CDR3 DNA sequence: TGTGCCAGCAGCTTAGCCCACTACGAGCAGTACTTC. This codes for CASSLAHYEQYF.

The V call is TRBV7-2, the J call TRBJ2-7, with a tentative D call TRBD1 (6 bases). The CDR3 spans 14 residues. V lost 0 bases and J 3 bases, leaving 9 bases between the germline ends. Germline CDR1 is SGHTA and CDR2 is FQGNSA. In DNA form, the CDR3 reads TGTGCCAGCAGCTTAGCCTTGGACAGCTACGAGCAGTACTTC. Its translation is CASSLALDSYEQYF.

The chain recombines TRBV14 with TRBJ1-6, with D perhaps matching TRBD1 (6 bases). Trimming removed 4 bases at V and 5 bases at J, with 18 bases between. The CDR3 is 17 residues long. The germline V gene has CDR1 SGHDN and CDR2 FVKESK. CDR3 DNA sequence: TGTGCCAGCAGCCTAAGGGACCCAGCAGGGGATAATTCACCCCTCCACTTT. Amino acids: CASSLRDPAGDNSPLHF.

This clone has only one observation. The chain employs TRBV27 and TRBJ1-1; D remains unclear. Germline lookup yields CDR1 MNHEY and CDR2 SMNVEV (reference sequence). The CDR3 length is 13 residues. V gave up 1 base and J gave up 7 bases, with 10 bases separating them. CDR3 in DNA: TGTGCCAGCAGTTTATATGGGGAGGGTGAAGCTTTCTTT. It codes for CASSLYGEGEAFF.

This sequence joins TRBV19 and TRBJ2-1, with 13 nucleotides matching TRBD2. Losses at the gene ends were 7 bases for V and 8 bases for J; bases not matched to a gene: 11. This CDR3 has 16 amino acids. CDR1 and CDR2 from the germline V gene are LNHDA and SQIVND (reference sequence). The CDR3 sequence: CASTPPGLAGWHEQFF. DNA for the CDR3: TGTGCCAGTACCCCCCCGGGACTAGCGGGATGGCATGAGCAGTTCTTC.

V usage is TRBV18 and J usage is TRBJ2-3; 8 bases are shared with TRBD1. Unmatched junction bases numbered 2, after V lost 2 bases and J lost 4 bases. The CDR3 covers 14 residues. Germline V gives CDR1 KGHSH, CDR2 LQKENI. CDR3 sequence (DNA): TGTGCCAGCTCACCAGCAGGGGGCTCAGATACGCAGTATTTT. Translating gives CASSPAGGSDTQYF. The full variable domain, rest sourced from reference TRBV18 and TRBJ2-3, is NAGVMQNPRHLVRRRGQEARLRCSPMKGHSHVYWYRQLPEEGLKFMVYLQKENIIDESGMPKERFSAEFPKEGPSILRIQQVVRGDSAAYFCASSPAGGSDTQYFGPGTRLTVL.